This TCR beta chain was sequenced for a study of shared clonotypes between healthy human individuals. CDR3 length: 16 amino acids. Profiled with immunoSEQ multiplex PCR; TCRdb holds only in-frame clones, not every one. Here the sample spans roughly 1,500,000 clones, 98% being singletons. Sequencing was performed on naive CD4+ T cells sorted from blood. The subset: CD45RA+ positively selected. This chain links TRBV1 with TRBJ2-3; the DNA was not compared with TRBD2, the D call given in the table. TRBV1 is flagged as a pseudogene. The receptor comes from a man in his thirties or forties in good health. CDR3 protein: CTSSRTSGRSTDTQYF. The CDR3 DNA sequence: TGCACCAGCAGCCGGACTAGCGGGAGGAGCACAGATACGCAGTATTTT.